The rows below give T cell receptor beta chains drawn from one sample of a study of blood T cell repertoires in COVID-19. Measured with immunoSEQ multiplex PCR; TCRdb has only the in-frame clones, and not every one. The data contain approximately 160,000 clones, roughly 80% of them seen just once; the ten biggest clones take up 2.8%. The sample taken for sequencing was peripheral blood. These receptors were obtained from a man in his 70s with acute or convalescent COVID-19. The CDR3 runs from the conserved cysteine through the conserved F or W. The order of the fields is J gene, V gene, D gene, clone size, CDR3 DNA, CDR3 protein. A D gene is named only where the DNA matches it firmly. Clone sizes are given selectively: once, few, many, or a class where the clone is expanded.

>TRBJ2-7|TRBV7-2|-|-
TGTGCCAGCAGCTTAGCAACCGGGACAGGGGTAGGTAGCGGGAGCCCCGAGCAGTACTTC
CASSLATGTGVGSGSPEQYF
>TRBJ1-2|TRBV6-6|-|-
TGTGCCAGCGCCACCCGGCGGGGCTATGGCTACACCTTC
CASATRRGYGYTF
>TRBJ2-7|TRBV6-6|TRBD1|once
TGTGCCAGCAGTCGGTTGGACAGGGGTCCCGAGCAGTACTTC
CASSRLDRGPEQYF
>TRBJ1-6|TRBV6-1|-|-
TGTGCCAGCAGTGTTCCAAGCGGCCAGACCAATAATTCACCCCTCCACTTT
CASSVPSGQTNNSPLHF
>TRBJ1-1|TRBV25-1|-|-
TGTGCCAGCAGTGATCCCAGGGCGGACACTGAAGCTTTCTTT
CASSDPRADTEAFF
>TRBJ2-2|TRBV6-2/TRBV6-3|TRBD2|few
TGTGCCAGCAGTGCGGGACTAGCGGGAGTTACCGGGGAGCTGTTTTTT
CASSAGLAGVTGELFF
>TRBJ1-5|TRBV6-1|TRBD1|-
TGTGCCAGCAGTGAAGGCGGGACAGGGGTTGTGCCCCAGCATTTT
CASSEGGTGVVPQHF
>TRBJ1-5|TRBV11-3|TRBD1|-
TGTGCCAGCAGCCCTAGGGGGTTGGGACAGGGGTTAAGCAATCAGCCCCAGCATTTT
CASSPRGLGQGLSNQPQHF
>TRBJ2-7|TRBV28|-|once
TGTGCCAGCAGGCCCACACTCGGGGAGTACTACGAGCAGTACTTC
CASRPTLGEYYEQYF
>TRBJ2-1|TRBV27|TRBD2|few
TGTGCCAGCAGTACCGCCGGGACTAGCGGGAATGAGCAGTTCTTC
CASSTAGTSGNEQFF
>TRBJ2-4|TRBV3-1/TRBV3-2|TRBD2|-
TGTGCCAGCAGAGGAGCGGGAAATCACATTCAGTACTTC
CASRGAGNHIQYF
>TRBJ2-2|TRBV7-2|TRBD1|-
TGTGCCAGCAGCTTTTCCGGGACAGCGAACACCGGGGAGCTGTTTTTT
CASSFSGTANTGELFF
>TRBJ2-5|TRBV14|-|-
TGTGCCAGCAGCCAAGATCTCGGCAGGCCAGAGACCCAGTACTTC
CASSQDLGRPETQYF
>TRBJ2-7|TRBV18|-|-
TGTGCCAGCTCACCGGACACGAACTACGAGCAGTACTTC
CASSPDTNYEQYF
>TRBJ2-7|TRBV14|TRBD2|-
TGTGCCAGCAGCCCTAACTTTCTAGCGGGACTCTCCTACGAGCAGTACTTC
CASSPNFLAGLSYEQYF
>TRBJ1-4|TRBV10-3|-|few
TGTGCCATCAGTGAGTTTTCCGATGAAAAACTGTTTTTT
CAISEFSDEKLFF
>TRBJ1-4|TRBV6-5|-|-
TGTGCCAGCAGTCCTCTCTGGGGAGGGGAAAAACTGTTTTTT
CASSPLWGGEKLFF
>TRBJ1-5|TRBV27|TRBD1|-
TGTGCCAGCAGTTCCGGAAACAGGGGCTCTCAGCCCCAGCATTTT
CASSSGNRGSQPQHF
>TRBJ1-3|TRBV28|-|-
TGTGCCAGCACCCGGCGGGGAAACTCTGGAAACACCATATATTTT
CASTRRGNSGNTIYF
>TRBJ2-1|TRBV18|TRBD2|-
TGTGCCAGCTCACCACCGAGACTAGCGGAATACAATGAGCAGTTCTTC
CASSPPRLAEYNEQFF
>TRBJ1-4|TRBV7-2|-|-
TGTGCCAGCAGCTTTGGAGGGCTTAATGAAAAACTGTTTTTT
CASSFGGLNEKLFF
>TRBJ2-7|TRBV10-1|-|-
TGCGCCAGCAGCCTTCCCACCGGCGAGCAGTACTTC
CASSLPTGEQYF
>TRBJ1-3|TRBV18|TRBD1|-
TGTGCCAGCTCACCACCCAGGAACAGGGGATTTGGAAACACCATATATTTT
CASSPPRNRGFGNTIYF
>TRBJ2-7|TRBV28|-|-
TGTGCCAGCAGTCTTCCCGCAGGGATCTACGAGCAGTACTTC
CASSLPAGIYEQYF
>TRBJ1-1|TRBV23-1|-|-
TGCGCCAGCAGTCAATCTTCAGGGGCCGTGAACACTGAAGCTTTCTTT
CASSQSSGAVNTEAFF
>TRBJ2-3|TRBV3-1/TRBV3-2|TRBD2|-
TGTGCCAGCAGCCAAGATTGGACTAGCGGGGCAGATACGCAGTATTTT
CASSQDWTSGADTQYF